This T cell receptor beta chain is from a study of beta chain features in type 1 diabetes. Study information: All samples combined gave about 100 million sorted cells for examination. Whole-study findings and limits: Among all four CD4+ subsets, Type 1 diabetes patients had TCRB CDR3s that were moderately but significantly shorter.

This CDR3 contains 14 residues. The germline V gene encodes CDR1 SGHRS and CDR2 YFSETQ. Germline trimming cut 4 bases from V and 4 bases from J; bases unmatched to any gene: 5. Reverse transcribing all isolated RNA meant expressed TCRB transcripts were sequenced. Only in-frame clones appear in the TCRdb table, and some are missing; sequencing was by immunoSEQ multiplex PCR. The sample consists of about 70,000 clones, more than 45% of them appearing once. Using CD45RO/CCR7/CD25/CD127/CD95/CD27, CD4+ naive, central memory, regulatory and stem cell-like memory cells were sorted. All sorted populations exceeded 95% purity. Concerning this clone itself: Its target is not known.

The rearrangement uses TRBV5-1 and TRBJ2-7; TRBD1 matches 10 bases. The sequenced sample was central memory CD4+ T cells from blood. The clonotype originates from a man aged 25-40 years with type 1 diabetes. CDR3 DNA: TGCGCCAGCAGCATGGACAGGGGGTGGTACGAGCAGTACTTC. Translation: CASSMDRGWYEQYF.